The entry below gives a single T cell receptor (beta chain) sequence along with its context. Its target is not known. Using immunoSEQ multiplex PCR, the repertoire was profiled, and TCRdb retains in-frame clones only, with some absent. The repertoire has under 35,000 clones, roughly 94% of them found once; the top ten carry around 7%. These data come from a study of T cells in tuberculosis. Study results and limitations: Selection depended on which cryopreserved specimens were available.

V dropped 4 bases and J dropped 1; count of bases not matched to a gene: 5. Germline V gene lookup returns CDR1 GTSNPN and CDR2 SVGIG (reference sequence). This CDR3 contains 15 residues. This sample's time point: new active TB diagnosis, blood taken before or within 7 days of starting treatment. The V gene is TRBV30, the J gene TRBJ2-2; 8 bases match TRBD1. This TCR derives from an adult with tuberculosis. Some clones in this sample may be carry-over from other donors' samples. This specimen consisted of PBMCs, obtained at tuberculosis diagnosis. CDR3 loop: CAWNDGTGNTGELFF. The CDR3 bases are TGTGCCTGGAACGATGGGACAGGGAACACCGGGGAGCTGTTTTTT.